A selection of T cell receptor beta chains follows, all from one sample in a study of human T cells and chemical hapten exposure. TCRdb re-analysed the RACE reads in MiXCR, keeping a single row per CDR3 protein. This table holds around 100,000 distinct CDR3 sequences, 9.5% to 11% found once. Here the sequenced sample was whole blood, taken in connection with sensitization to the hapten diphenylcyclopropenone (DPC). The receptors stem from a woman in her thirties or forties with alopecia areata. Some clones in this sample may be carry-over from other donors' samples. The CDR3 runs from the conserved cysteine through the conserved F or W. Each record gives: V gene, clone size, D gene, J gene, CDR3 protein, CDR3 DNA. A D gene is named only where the DNA matches it firmly. Only part of the rows carry a size: once, few, many, or a class if the clone is expanded.

V: TRBV11-2
size: .
D: .
J: TRBJ2-7
CDR3: CASSSGGGPIPYEQYF
DNA: TGTGCCAGCAGCTCTGGGGGGGGCCCGATTCCCTACGAGCAGTACTTC

V: TRBV25-1
size: many
D: .
J: TRBJ2-1
CDR3: CASSQSDRAYNEQFF
DNA: TGTGCCAGCAGCCAGAGCGATCGGGCTTACAATGAGCAGTTCTTC

V: TRBV6-5
size: .
D: .
J: TRBJ2-2
CDR3: CASSYSSPGMVTGELFF
DNA: TGTGCCAGCAGTTACTCGTCTCCGGGCATGGTCACCGGGGAGCTGTTTTTT

V: TRBV30
size: many
D: .
J: TRBJ2-7
CDR3: CAWSVLWGEQYF
DNA: TGTGCCTGGAGTGTACTCTGGGGTGAGCAGTACTTC

V: TRBV12-3/TRBV12-4
size: few
D: .
J: TRBJ2-6
CDR3: CASSDNRAPGANVLTF
DNA: TGTGCCAGCAGTGATAACAGGGCCCCCGGGGCCAACGTCCTGACTTTC

V: TRBV5-6
size: .
D: TRBD2
J: TRBJ2-5
CDR3: CASSLGLAADETQYF
DNA: TGTGCCAGCAGCTTGGGTCTAGCGGCGGACGAGACCCAGTACTTC

V: TRBV2
size: few
D: .
J: TRBJ1-6
CDR3: CASSGAKSSPLHF
DNA: TGTGCCAGCAGCGGGGCCAAGAGTTCACCCCTCCACTTT

V: TRBV28
size: many
D: .
J: TRBJ1-1
CDR3: CASIGHMNTEAFF
DNA: TGTGCCAGCATAGGCCACATGAACACTGAAGCTTTCTTT

V: TRBV7-2
size: few
D: TRBD1
J: TRBJ1-6
CDR3: CASSLGTGPHSPLHF
DNA: TGTGCCAGCAGCTTAGGGACAGGGCCGCATTCACCCCTCCACTTT

V: TRBV6-2/TRBV6-3
size: .
D: TRBD1
J: TRBJ2-7
CDR3: CANSYPRGLFYEQYF
DNA: TGTGCCAACAGTTACCCCAGGGGGCTGTTCTACGAGCAGTACTTC

V: TRBV18
size: many
D: TRBD1
J: TRBJ2-5
CDR3: CASSPGQAETQYF
DNA: TGTGCCAGCTCACCTGGACAGGCGGAGACCCAGTACTTC

V: TRBV5-5
size: .
D: .
J: TRBJ1-5
CDR3: CASSPMGGSADQPQHF
DNA: TGTGCCAGCAGCCCGATGGGGGGGTCGGCGGATCAGCCCCAGCATTTT

V: TRBV5-4
size: few
D: TRBD1
J: TRBJ2-5
CDR3: CASSSGQGDQETQYF
DNA: TGTGCCAGCAGCTCCGGACAGGGGGACCAAGAGACCCAGTACTTC

V: TRBV6-6
size: .
D: TRBD1
J: TRBJ1-1
CDR3: CASSPRDRVTEAFF
DNA: TGTGCCAGCAGCCCCCGGGACAGGGTTACTGAAGCTTTCTTT

V: TRBV7-9
size: many
D: .
J: TRBJ2-2
CDR3: CASSFNRESGELFF
DNA: TGTGCCAGCAGCTTCAACAGGGAGTCCGGGGAGCTGTTTTTT

V: TRBV3-1
size: .
D: .
J: TRBJ2-1
CDR3: CASSPRAGGGYNEQFF
DNA: TGTGCCAGCAGCCCCCGGGCGGGTGGGGGCTACAATGAGCAGTTCTTC

V: TRBV7-9
size: .
D: .
J: TRBJ1-1
CDR3: CASTPLTNTEAFF
DNA: TGTGCCAGCACCCCCCTCACGAACACTGAAGCTTTCTTT

V: TRBV7-9
size: few
D: .
J: TRBJ1-1
CDR3: CVSSLVTAGTEAFF
DNA: TGTGTCAGCAGCTTGGTGACGGCGGGGACTGAAGCTTTCTTT

V: TRBV6-6
size: many
D: TRBD1
J: TRBJ2-4
CDR3: CASSPGQGYEAKNIQYF
DNA: TGTGCCAGCAGTCCGGGACAGGGCTACGAAGCCAAAAACATTCAGTACTTC

V: TRBV3-1
size: .
D: TRBD1
J: TRBJ2-7
CDR3: CASSQEPGGMVEQYF
DNA: TGTGCCAGCAGCCAAGAGCCAGGGGGAATGGTCGAGCAGTACTTC

V: TRBV20-1
size: .
D: .
J: TRBJ2-7
CDR3: CSARGLASYEQYF
DNA: TGCAGTGCTAGAGGGCTAGCCTCCTACGAGCAGTACTTC

V: TRBV29-1
size: many
D: .
J: TRBJ2-6
CDR3: CSVRGPGANVLTF
DNA: TGCAGCGTTCGGGGGCCTGGGGCCAACGTCCTGACTTTC

V: TRBV20-1
size: few
D: TRBD2
J: TRBJ2-1
CDR3: CSASPRLAGVYNEQFF
DNA: TGCAGTGCTAGCCCGCGCCTAGCGGGAGTCTACAATGAGCAGTTCTTC

V: TRBV7-2
size: few
D: TRBD2
J: TRBJ2-7
CDR3: CASSRQGTSGTYEQYF
DNA: TGTGCCAGCAGCAGACAAGGGACTAGCGGAACCTACGAGCAGTACTTC

V: TRBV20-1
size: many
D: .
J: TRBJ1-1
CDR3: CSARARANTEAFF
DNA: TGCAGTGCTAGGGCCAGGGCGAACACTGAAGCTTTCTTT

V: TRBV24-1
size: many
D: .
J: TRBJ2-6
CDR3: CATSEIRAGANVLTF
DNA: TGTGCCACCAGTGAGATCCGGGCTGGGGCCAACGTCCTGACTTTC

V: TRBV28
size: .
D: TRBD1
J: TRBJ2-7
CDR3: CASSLQQTGTGRSYEQYF
DNA: TGTGCCAGCAGTCTACAACAGACCGGGACAGGGCGCTCCTACGAGCAGTACTTC